This T cell receptor (beta chain) was observed in a study of shared clonotypes between healthy human individuals. Germline values: CDR1 SGHNT, CDR2 YYREEE (reference sequence). The V gene end was trimmed by 3 bases and the J gene end by 3 bases; junction bases not matched to a gene: 9. CDR3 length equals 16 residues. This clone was seen once. The authors' processing: Without quality scores, immunoSEQ junctional reads could not be filtered like full-length reads. Here immunoSEQ multiplex PCR was the method, and the copy in TCRdb shows in-frame clones only, minus some. For V, J and clone size, that table is used; D and trimming come from the DNA. Of 300,000 to 350,000 clones in the sample, roughly 70% were seen once.

This TCR was sampled from a man aged 25 to 45 in good health. Sequencing was done on a sample of memory CD4+ T cells sorted from blood. Indicated subset: CD45RA-negative fraction. The genes are TRBV5-4 and TRBJ2-7; 10 nucleotides align to TRBD2. The CDR3 region has the DNA TGTGCCAGCAGCTCGCGTCTAGCGGGAGATTACTACGAGCAGTACTTC. Translating it yields CASSSRLAGDYYEQYF. Filled out from reference TRBV5-4 and TRBJ2-7, the complete variable domain reads ETGVTQSPTHLIKTRGQQVTLRCSSQSGHNTVSWYQQALGQGPQFIFQYYREEENGRGNFPPRFSGLQFPNYSSELNVNALELDDSALYLCASSSRLAGDYYEQYFGPGTRLTVT.